This TCR beta chain was sequenced during a study of identical twins listed by TCRdb under 2016. Regarding the complete study: To test whether fetal clonotypes persist, the study used deep sequencing on TCR alpha and beta repertoires from monozygotic twins, unrelated adults of various ages, and cord blood. To rule out contamination, replicate twin experiments were performed at different times with different library preparation protocols.

Summary of the overall study and its limitations: Compared with coincidental sharing between unrelated individuals, out-of-frame TCR alpha sequences shared between twins had an excess of sequences with low generation probability. Conclusions relied on cross-sectional statistical analysis, since the same donors could not be followed over many years. Abundant cord blood beta clonotypes carried fewer insertions; young adult naive repertoires showed a weaker similar trend, while memory repertoires showed none. Recombination models systematically underestimated out-of-frame TCR alpha sharing in monozygotic twins but agreed with sharing between unrelated individuals. In beta out-of-frame sequences, excess twin sharing was weaker, because having fewer shared sequences lowered the signal-to-noise ratio. Zero-insertion analyses could be partly confounded by invariant T cells such as MAIT and iNKT, though diverse VJ usage argued against such confounding for most clonotypes.

This clonotype showed up many times. It lacks a known antigen. Base qualities are not at hand, and no much larger clone is one base apart. Libraries were made using 5' RACE. The sample was run on an Illumina HiSeq 2000. Template switching added a universal primer binding site, and the final cDNA carried a unique molecular identifier that allowed TCR cDNA molecules to be counted accurately. Specific primers in the conserved constant-segment region were used to synthesize first-strand cDNA for the TCR alpha and beta chains. To control for contamination, every cDNA library was double barcoded, receiving both a SMART-Mk sample barcode and Illumina barcodes. TruSeq adapter sequences, together with Illumina sample barcodes, were added in two successive PCR steps. Sequencing of the TCR alpha and beta cDNA libraries was done on the Illumina HiSeq platform using custom primers. As for how the authors treated the data: Raw reads were processed with MiGEC to extract unique molecular identifiers, and MiXCR was used to determine CDR3 positions. Recombination models were inferred per individual with the repgenHMM and IGoR tools using an EM algorithm. Shared clonotype analysis was performed with the tcR package in R, normalizing sharing by the product of cloneset sizes. Out-of-frame nonproductive sequences were analyzed to study raw recombination free of thymic and clonal selection effects. TCRdb passed the public sequencing reads through fastp at Q25 and MiXCR, retaining productive beta sequences. Rows with one shared CDR3 protein collapse into an entry with the most common genes and DNA. These V and J calls derive from TCRdb rather than the authors' analysis. The sample table records 700,000 to 950,000 distinct CDR3 sequences; about 12% of these occur just once. The leading ten clones occupy under 2% of the sample.

Every donor was a healthy Caucasian. Three pairs of female monozygotic twins, all aged roughly 18 to 29 years, made up the twin cohort. The RNA used for TCR libraries was isolated from peripheral blood mononuclear cells. The germline ends are 14 bases apart after V is trimmed by 5 bases and J by 3 bases. Reading from cysteine to phenylalanine, the CDR3 counts 14 amino acids. The DNA shown is the 42-base CDR3, in frame from base 1. The same data also contributed to another study, on yellow fever vaccine responses in identical twins. The second paper further reports: According to the authors, the vaccine-induced T cell response in identical twins seemed to be partly convergent and partly specific to each individual. Focusing on identical twins, the study followed the T cell clones that responded to the vaccine, and did so with precision.

The chain links TRBV12-3 or TRBV12-4 with TRBJ2-7, with the D gene call left open. This TCR came from a woman aged 18-29 years in good health. Specimen: PBMCs. The CDR3 reads CASSPAKFSYEQYF. The DNA sequence follows: TGTGCCAGCAGTCCGGCTAAGTTCAGCTACGAGCAGTACTTC.